This T cell receptor (beta chain) was profiled in a study of post-analysis software for immune sequencing data. Broader study findings: Roughly 5 TRBV segments (TRBV5-6, TRBV5-1 and TRBV20-1 among them) occurred more frequently in patients than in controls. Analysis by F measure revealed that same-batch samples clustered strongly together. Controls showed significantly higher normalized Chao1 diversity than did multiple sclerosis patients.

Libraries were made from TCR beta cDNA, and they carried unique molecular identifiers. Roughly 500,000 cDNA molecules were recovered from an input of roughly 0.85 to 10 million T cells. MiXCR, run by TCRdb on the PCR reads, gives a single entry per CDR3 protein. There are some 690,000 distinct CDR3 sequences in the sample; just under 30% occur only once, and around 0.56% lies in the top ten. Germline CDR1 reads DFQATT; CDR2 reads SNEGSKA (reference sequence). Unmatched junction bases numbered 8, after V lost 7 bases and J lost 7 bases. The length of the CDR3 is 13 residues. On this clonotype itself: What it binds is not known. The conserved phenylalanine or tryptophan is not found at the CDR3 terminus, so this likely reflects a read error.

The sequenced material came from blood. This clonotype was obtained from a girl aged 10-17 years with multiple sclerosis. This sequence joins TRBV20-1 and TRBJ2-1; 9 bases map to TRBD2. CDR3 DNA: TGCAGTGTAGCGGGGGACGGTGGTAATGAGCAGTTCGTC. This encodes CSVAGDGGNEQFV.